This TCR beta chain was found in a study of CXCR3-negative and CXCR3-positive naive CD8 T cells. About the research overall: A total of 120 million to 150 million TRB reads was generated, with about 1.5 +/- 0.3 million per library.

For this clonotype: As yet, its antigen is unknown.

The CDR3 consists of 14 residues. Germline CDR1 and CDR2: MNHEY and SMNVEV (reference sequence). General study results and limits: In both naive subsets diversity was comparably high, whereas memory CD8+ cells showed much lower diversity. Surface CD5 matched across naive subsets, and TRB CDR3 properties served to infer TCR strength. Hydrophobicity of TRB CDR3s was greater in CXCR3-positive naive cells than in CXCR3-negative naive cells.

The method, 5' RACE with UMI labels, was used to prepare the TRB cDNA libraries. Reprocessing the 5' RACE reads, TCRdb reports a single entry for every CDR3 protein and omits DNA. Its table lists some 99,000 distinct CDR3 sequences. The sample comprised naive CXCR3+ CD8+ T cells from blood. Described subset: CD45RO-CCR7+CD27+CD95- naive CD8+ T cells expressing CXCR3 (TNR3+). The receptor was isolated from a human donor in good health. Some clones in this sample may be carry-over from other donors' samples. The chain has TRBV27 and TRBJ2-7; TCRdb proposes TRBD1, but this gene call is untestable without DNA. CDR3 residues: CASSEQGALYEQYF.